This TCR beta chain stems from a study of beta chain features in type 1 diabetes. The investigators reverse transcribed all of the isolated RNA, so they sequenced expressed TCRB transcripts. Sequencing used immunoSEQ multiplex PCR; TCRdb keeps in-frame clones, though not all of them. This table holds roughly 380,000 clones, 20% found once. The V segment lost 1 base and the J segment 5 bases; nucleotides outside the gene matches: 9. This CDR3 has 17 amino acids. Germline V lookup: CDR1 SEHNR, CDR2 FQNEAQ (reference sequence). The receptor was derived from a woman between 18 and 30 years old in good health. The rearrangement joins TRBV7-9 to TRBJ2-7; 12 positions agree with TRBD2. Sequenced material: naive CD4+ T cells from blood. The CDR3, as DNA: TGTGCCAGCAGCTTAGGCTTCAGGACTAGCGGGACCCACGAGCAGTACTTC. Its protein product is CASSLGFRTSGTHEQYF.